Listed below are T cell receptor beta chains from one sample, sequenced in a study of beta chain features in type 1 diabetes. TCRdb keeps only in-frame clones here, not all; method: immunoSEQ multiplex PCR. This sample carries about 140,000 clones, around a tenth of them seen once, and the ten largest clones take 0.65%. Sequenced material: central memory CD4+ T cells from blood. These receptors were taken from a woman aged 40 to 50 in good health. Both conserved end residues are part of each CDR3. Fields, in order: J gene, D gene, V gene, clone size, CDR3 length, CDR3 protein, CDR3 DNA. A D gene is named only where the DNA matches it firmly. Size is stated for part of the rows, as once, few or many counts, or as a class when the clone is expanded.

J gene: TRBJ2-2; D gene: TRBD1; V gene: TRBV5-8; clone size: few; CDR3 length: 15; CDR3 protein: CASRSGQAGTGELFF; CDR3 DNA: TGTGCCAGCAGGTCGGGACAGGCGGGGACCGGGGAGCTGTTTTTT
J gene: TRBJ2-7; D gene: .; V gene: TRBV5-6; clone size: few; CDR3 length: 16; CDR3 protein: CASSLTARQRDYEQYF; CDR3 DNA: TGTGCCAGCAGCTTGACCGCTCGACAGCGAGACTACGAGCAGTACTTC
J gene: TRBJ2-7; D gene: TRBD2; V gene: TRBV5-1; clone size: .; CDR3 length: 15; CDR3 protein: CASSLVASGGYEQYF; CDR3 DNA: TGCGCCAGCAGCTTGGTGGCTAGCGGAGGCTACGAGCAGTACTTC
J gene: TRBJ2-5; D gene: .; V gene: TRBV5-1; clone size: .; CDR3 length: 14; CDR3 protein: CASSYGLELETQYF; CDR3 DNA: TGCGCCAGCAGCTACGGACTTGAGCTGGAGACCCAGTACTTC
J gene: TRBJ1-1; D gene: TRBD1; V gene: TRBV9; clone size: few; CDR3 length: 15; CDR3 protein: CASSVGGTVNTEAFF; CDR3 DNA: TGTGCCAGCAGCGTAGGCGGGACAGTGAACACTGAAGCTTTCTTT
J gene: TRBJ1-1; D gene: .; V gene: TRBV19; clone size: .; CDR3 length: 13; CDR3 protein: CASRRQRVDEAFF; CDR3 DNA: TGTGCCAGCAGAAGGCAACGGGTTGATGAAGCTTTCTTT
J gene: TRBJ2-7; D gene: .; V gene: TRBV5-1; clone size: few; CDR3 length: 13; CDR3 protein: CASSWETGYEQYF; CDR3 DNA: TGCGCCAGCAGCTGGGAGACCGGCTACGAGCAGTACTTC
J gene: TRBJ1-6; D gene: .; V gene: TRBV11-2; clone size: .; CDR3 length: 13; CDR3 protein: CASSPQRDSPLHF; CDR3 DNA: TGTGCCAGCAGCCCTCAGCGGGATTCACCCCTCCACTTT
J gene: TRBJ2-7; D gene: TRBD2; V gene: TRBV7-2; clone size: few; CDR3 length: 13; CDR3 protein: CASSAGRSYEQYF; CDR3 DNA: TGTGCCAGCAGCGCCGGGAGGTCCTACGAGCAGTACTTC
J gene: TRBJ1-1; D gene: .; V gene: TRBV4-3; clone size: many; CDR3 length: 13; CDR3 protein: CASSPRSNTEAFF; CDR3 DNA: TGCGCCAGCAGCCCTCGAAGCAACACTGAAGCTTTCTTT
J gene: TRBJ1-2; D gene: .; V gene: TRBV7-2; clone size: .; CDR3 length: 12; CDR3 protein: CASSHQGYGYTF; CDR3 DNA: TGTGCCAGCAGCCACCAGGGGTATGGCTACACCTTC
J gene: TRBJ2-7; D gene: .; V gene: TRBV2; clone size: few; CDR3 length: 13; CDR3 protein: CASKGDNSYEQYF; CDR3 DNA: TGTGCCAGCAAGGGGGACAACTCCTACGAGCAGTACTTC
J gene: TRBJ2-5; D gene: .; V gene: TRBV25-1; clone size: .; CDR3 length: 14; CDR3 protein: CASSEGQGFETQYF; CDR3 DNA: TGTGCCAGCAGTGAAGGGCAGGGGTTCGAGACCCAGTACTTC
J gene: TRBJ2-2; D gene: TRBD1; V gene: TRBV11-2; clone size: few; CDR3 length: 15; CDR3 protein: CASGPRDRDTGELFF; CDR3 DNA: TGTGCCAGCGGCCCCCGGGACAGAGACACCGGGGAGCTGTTTTTT
J gene: TRBJ1-1; D gene: .; V gene: TRBV11-2; clone size: .; CDR3 length: 19; CDR3 protein: CASSATPSRGWKMNTEAFF; CDR3 DNA: TGTGCCAGCAGCGCCACCCCTTCGCGGGGGTGGAAAATGAACACTGAAGCTTTCTTT
J gene: TRBJ2-1; D gene: .; V gene: TRBV12-5; clone size: .; CDR3 length: 13; CDR3 protein: CASGLETMSREFF; CDR3 DNA: TGTGCTAGTGGTTTGGAAACAATGAGTCGGGAGTTCTTC
J gene: TRBJ1-1; D gene: .; V gene: TRBV7-2; clone size: few; CDR3 length: 12; CDR3 protein: CASSFSNTEAFF; CDR3 DNA: TGTGCCAGCAGCTTCTCGAACACTGAAGCTTTCTTT
J gene: TRBJ1-5; D gene: TRBD1; V gene: TRBV6-4; clone size: .; CDR3 length: 14; CDR3 protein: CASSETGGGQPQHF; CDR3 DNA: TGTGCCAGCAGCGAAACAGGGGGCGGTCAGCCCCAGCATTTT
J gene: TRBJ1-3; D gene: TRBD1; V gene: TRBV29-1; clone size: many; CDR3 length: 13; CDR3 protein: CSVGGTGGNTIYF; CDR3 DNA: TGCAGCGTTGGGGGGACAGGCGGAAACACCATATATTTT
J gene: TRBJ1-1; D gene: .; V gene: TRBV4-3; clone size: .; CDR3 length: 13; CDR3 protein: CASSQELDREAFF; CDR3 DNA: TGCGCCAGCAGCCAAGAACTTGACAGGGAAGCTTTCTTT
J gene: TRBJ2-3; D gene: .; V gene: TRBV20-1; clone size: .; CDR3 length: 11; CDR3 protein: CSAPRGDTQYF; CDR3 DNA: TGCAGTGCTCCCCGGGGAGATACGCAGTATTTT
J gene: TRBJ2-2; D gene: .; V gene: TRBV7-2; clone size: many; CDR3 length: 14; CDR3 protein: CASSLSLLSGELFF; CDR3 DNA: TGTGCCAGCAGCTTATCTCTCTTGTCCGGGGAGCTGTTTTTT
J gene: TRBJ2-2; D gene: TRBD1; V gene: TRBV5-1; clone size: .; CDR3 length: 15; CDR3 protein: CASSTGQGTTGELFF; CDR3 DNA: TGCGCCAGCAGCACGGGACAGGGTACCACCGGGGAGCTGTTTTTT
J gene: TRBJ2-2; D gene: TRBD2; V gene: TRBV5-4; clone size: few; CDR3 length: 15; CDR3 protein: CASRWGGGNTGELFF; CDR3 DNA: TGTGCCAGCAGGTGGGGCGGGGGGAACACCGGGGAGCTGTTTTTT
J gene: TRBJ1-1; D gene: TRBD1; V gene: TRBV2; clone size: .; CDR3 length: 14; CDR3 protein: CAGDRGRDPLEAFF; CDR3 DNA: TGTGCCGGAGACAGGGGCCGCGATCCCCTTGAAGCTTTCTTT
J gene: TRBJ1-6; D gene: TRBD1; V gene: TRBV4-3; clone size: .; CDR3 length: 20; CDR3 protein: CASSQVGFDRGGSYNSPLHF; CDR3 DNA: TGCGCCAGCAGCCAAGTTGGATTCGACAGGGGTGGCTCCTATAATTCACCCCTCCACTTT
J gene: TRBJ1-4; D gene: TRBD1; V gene: TRBV2; clone size: .; CDR3 length: 19; CDR3 protein: CASTLRSGTGLRANEKLFF; CDR3 DNA: TGTGCCAGCACCCTAAGGAGCGGGACAGGTCTCCGGGCGAATGAAAAACTGTTTTTT
J gene: TRBJ2-6; D gene: .; V gene: TRBV6-1; clone size: few; CDR3 length: 14; CDR3 protein: CASTPGAGANVLTF; CDR3 DNA: TGTGCCAGCACGCCCGGGGCTGGGGCCAACGTCCTGACTTTC
J gene: TRBJ2-5; D gene: TRBD1; V gene: TRBV4-1; clone size: .; CDR3 length: 13; CDR3 protein: CASSHQGEETQYF; CDR3 DNA: TGCGCCAGCAGCCACCAGGGGGAAGAGACCCAGTACTTC
J gene: TRBJ1-5; D gene: .; V gene: TRBV5-6; clone size: many; CDR3 length: 13; CDR3 protein: CASSFQGSQPQHF; CDR3 DNA: TGTGCCAGCAGCTTTCAGGGAAGTCAGCCCCAGCATTTT
J gene: TRBJ1-1; D gene: TRBD1; V gene: TRBV7-2; clone size: many; CDR3 length: 14; CDR3 protein: CASNPTGGNTEAFF; CDR3 DNA: TGTGCCAGCAACCCCACAGGGGGCAACACTGAAGCTTTCTTT
J gene: TRBJ1-6; D gene: .; V gene: TRBV14; clone size: few; CDR3 length: 15; CDR3 protein: CASSRDSAYNSPLHF; CDR3 DNA: TGTGCCAGCAGCCGTGACAGCGCCTATAATTCACCCCTCCACTTT
J gene: TRBJ2-7; D gene: .; V gene: TRBV7-6; clone size: many; CDR3 length: 15; CDR3 protein: CASSPTTDSRFEQYF; CDR3 DNA: TGTGCCAGCAGCCCGACGACAGACAGTCGTTTCGAGCAGTACTTC
J gene: TRBJ2-3; D gene: .; V gene: TRBV6-5; clone size: .; CDR3 length: 16; CDR3 protein: CASSYSKFQVTDTQYF; CDR3 DNA: TGTGCCAGCAGTTACTCCAAGTTCCAGGTCACAGATACGCAGTATTTT
J gene: TRBJ1-5; D gene: .; V gene: TRBV15; clone size: few; CDR3 length: 13; CDR3 protein: CATLVGRNQPQHF; CDR3 DNA: TGTGCCACGTTGGTGGGGAGGAATCAGCCCCAGCATTTT
J gene: TRBJ2-7; D gene: TRBD1; V gene: TRBV18; clone size: few; CDR3 length: 14; CDR3 protein: CASSPPGQGNEQYF; CDR3 DNA: TGTGCCAGCTCACCACCCGGACAGGGTAACGAGCAGTACTTC
J gene: TRBJ2-1; D gene: .; V gene: TRBV4-2; clone size: few; CDR3 length: 11; CDR3 protein: CASSLLSEQFF; CDR3 DNA: TGTGCCAGCAGCCTTCTGAGTGAGCAGTTCTTC
J gene: TRBJ2-3; D gene: TRBD2; V gene: TRBV11-2; clone size: .; CDR3 length: 18; CDR3 protein: CASSLWAASGGPPDTQYF; CDR3 DNA: TGTGCCAGCAGCTTATGGGCGGCTAGCGGGGGGCCTCCAGATACGCAGTATTTT
J gene: TRBJ2-7; D gene: .; V gene: TRBV6-1; clone size: few; CDR3 length: 14; CDR3 protein: CASSQGPRVNEQYF; CDR3 DNA: TGTGCCAGCAGCCAGGGCCCCCGAGTCAACGAGCAGTACTTC
J gene: TRBJ2-1; D gene: .; V gene: TRBV15; clone size: .; CDR3 length: 12; CDR3 protein: CATSRDRQEQFF; CDR3 DNA: TGTGCCACCAGCAGAGATCGACAGGAGCAGTTCTTC
J gene: TRBJ1-1; D gene: .; V gene: TRBV7-2; clone size: .; CDR3 length: 14; CDR3 protein: CASSFPLGNTEAFF; CDR3 DNA: TGTGCCAGCAGCTTCCCCCTCGGGAACACTGAAGCTTTCTTT
J gene: TRBJ1-2; D gene: TRBD1; V gene: TRBV2; clone size: few; CDR3 length: 15; CDR3 protein: CASSDERGLNYGYTF; CDR3 DNA: TGTGCCAGCAGTGATGAGAGGGGGCTTAACTATGGCTACACCTTC
J gene: TRBJ2-7; D gene: .; V gene: TRBV2; clone size: .; CDR3 length: 14; CDR3 protein: CASSLRFGSYEQYF; CDR3 DNA: TGTGCCAGCAGTCTGAGGTTCGGATCCTACGAGCAGTACTTC
J gene: TRBJ2-1; D gene: .; V gene: TRBV19; clone size: few; CDR3 length: 16; CDR3 protein: CASSIAGGSLSNEQFF; CDR3 DNA: TGTGCCAGTAGTATAGCGGGGGGCTCCTTAAGCAATGAGCAGTTCTTC
J gene: TRBJ2-3; D gene: TRBD2; V gene: TRBV7-2; clone size: .; CDR3 length: 17; CDR3 protein: CASSSKTSGASTDTQYF; CDR3 DNA: TGTGCCAGCAGCTCAAAGACTAGCGGCGCGAGCACAGATACGCAGTATTTT
J gene: TRBJ1-5; D gene: .; V gene: TRBV4-3; clone size: many; CDR3 length: 14; CDR3 protein: CASSYRRGDQPQHF; CDR3 DNA: TGCGCCAGCAGCTATCGACGGGGGGATCAGCCCCAGCATTTT
J gene: TRBJ1-1; D gene: TRBD1; V gene: TRBV29-1; clone size: few; CDR3 length: 12; CDR3 protein: CSVGQANTEAFF; CDR3 DNA: TGCAGCGTGGGACAGGCGAACACTGAAGCTTTCTTT
J gene: TRBJ1-2; D gene: .; V gene: TRBV2; clone size: .; CDR3 length: 13; CDR3 protein: CASSQDSNYGYTF; CDR3 DNA: TGTGCCAGCAGTCAGGACAGTAACTATGGCTACACCTTC
J gene: TRBJ1-2; D gene: .; V gene: TRBV6-6; clone size: .; CDR3 length: 14; CDR3 protein: CASSPTGGPYGYTF; CDR3 DNA: TGTGCCAGCAGCCCTACGGGGGGACCCTATGGCTACACCTTC
J gene: TRBJ2-1; D gene: .; V gene: TRBV5-1; clone size: few; CDR3 length: 16; CDR3 protein: CASSPPGQSSYNEQFF; CDR3 DNA: TGCGCCAGCAGCCCGCCAGGACAAAGCTCCTACAATGAGCAGTTCTTC
J gene: TRBJ2-5; D gene: TRBD1; V gene: TRBV5-1; clone size: .; CDR3 length: 16; CDR3 protein: CASSTGQQGKGETQYF; CDR3 DNA: TGCGCCAGCAGCACTGGCCAACAGGGGAAAGGGGAGACCCAGTACTTC